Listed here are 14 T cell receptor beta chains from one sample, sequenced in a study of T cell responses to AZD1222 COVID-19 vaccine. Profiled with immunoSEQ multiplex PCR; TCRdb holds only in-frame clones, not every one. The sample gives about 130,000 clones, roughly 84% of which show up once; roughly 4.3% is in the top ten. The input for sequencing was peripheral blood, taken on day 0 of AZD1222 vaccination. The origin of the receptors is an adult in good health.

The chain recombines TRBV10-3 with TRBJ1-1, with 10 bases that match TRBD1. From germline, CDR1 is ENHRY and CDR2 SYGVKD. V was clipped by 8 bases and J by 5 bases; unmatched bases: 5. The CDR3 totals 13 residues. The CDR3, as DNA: TGTGCCATCGCCGGGACAGGGGTAACTGAAGCTTTCTTT. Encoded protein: CAIAGTGVTEAFF.

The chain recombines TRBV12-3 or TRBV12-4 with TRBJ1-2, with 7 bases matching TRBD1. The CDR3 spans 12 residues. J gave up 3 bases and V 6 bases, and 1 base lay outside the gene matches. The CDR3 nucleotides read TGTGCCAGCAGCACAGGGGACTATGGCTACACCTTC. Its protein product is CASSTGDYGYTF.

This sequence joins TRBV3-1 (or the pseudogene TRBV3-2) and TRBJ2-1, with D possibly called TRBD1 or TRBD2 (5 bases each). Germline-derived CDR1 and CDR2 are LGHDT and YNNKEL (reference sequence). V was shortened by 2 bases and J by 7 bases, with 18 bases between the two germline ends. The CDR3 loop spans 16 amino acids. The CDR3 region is CASSQFTGLRINEQFF. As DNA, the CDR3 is TGTGCCAGCAGCCAATTCACGGGGCTTCGCATTAATGAGCAGTTCTTC.

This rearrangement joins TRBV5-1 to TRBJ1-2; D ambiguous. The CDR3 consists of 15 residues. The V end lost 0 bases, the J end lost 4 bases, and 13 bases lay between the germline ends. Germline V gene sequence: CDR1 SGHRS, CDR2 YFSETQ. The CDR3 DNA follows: TGCGCCAGCAGCTTGGATGACACTCCTTCCTATGGCTACACCTTC. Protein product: CASSLDDTPSYGYTF.

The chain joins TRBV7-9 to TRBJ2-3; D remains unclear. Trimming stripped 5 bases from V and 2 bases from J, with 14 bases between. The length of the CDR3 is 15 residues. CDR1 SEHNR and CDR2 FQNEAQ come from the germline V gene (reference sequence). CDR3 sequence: CASSPKGISTDTQYF. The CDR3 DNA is TGTGCCAGCAGCCCCAAGGGAATTTCCACAGATACGCAGTATTTT. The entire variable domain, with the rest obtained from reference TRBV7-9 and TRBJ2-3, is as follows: DTGVSQNPRHKITKRGQNVTFRCDPISEHNRLYWYRQTLGQGPEFLTYFQNEAQLEKSRLLSDRFSAERPKGSFSTLEIQRTEQGDSAMYLCASSPKGISTDTQYFGPGTRLTVL.

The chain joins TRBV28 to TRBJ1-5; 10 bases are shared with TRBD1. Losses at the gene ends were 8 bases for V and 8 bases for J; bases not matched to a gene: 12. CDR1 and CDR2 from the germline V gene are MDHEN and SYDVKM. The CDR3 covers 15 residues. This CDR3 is CASRKETGGLEPQHF. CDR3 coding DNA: TGTGCCAGCCGTAAGGAGACAGGGGGCTTAGAGCCCCAGCATTTT.

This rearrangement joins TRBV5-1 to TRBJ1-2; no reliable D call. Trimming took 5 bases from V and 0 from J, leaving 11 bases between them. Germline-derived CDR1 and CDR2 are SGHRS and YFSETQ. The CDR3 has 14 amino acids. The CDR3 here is CASRGPPSNYGYTF. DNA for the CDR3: TGCGCCAGCAGAGGACCCCCGTCTAACTATGGCTACACCTTC.

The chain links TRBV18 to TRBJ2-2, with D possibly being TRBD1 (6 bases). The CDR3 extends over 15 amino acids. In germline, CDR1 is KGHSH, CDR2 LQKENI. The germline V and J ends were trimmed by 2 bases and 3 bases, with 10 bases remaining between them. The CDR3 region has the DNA TGTGCCAGCTCACCAAGACAGGCGGACACCGGGGAGCTGTTTTTT. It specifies CASSPRQADTGELFF.

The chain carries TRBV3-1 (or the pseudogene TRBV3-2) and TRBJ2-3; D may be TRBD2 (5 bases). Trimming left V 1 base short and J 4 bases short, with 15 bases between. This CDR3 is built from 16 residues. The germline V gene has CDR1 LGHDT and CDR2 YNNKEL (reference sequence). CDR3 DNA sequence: TGTGCCAGCAGCCAAGGCATCACCGGGGTCGCAGATACGCAGTATTTT. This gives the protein CASSQGITGVADTQYF.

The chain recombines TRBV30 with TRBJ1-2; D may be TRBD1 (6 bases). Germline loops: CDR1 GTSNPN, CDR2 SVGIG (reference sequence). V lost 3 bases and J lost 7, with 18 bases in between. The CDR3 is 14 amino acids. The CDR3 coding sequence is TGTGCCTGGAGCTACAGGGATTTACGGAGTGGCTACACCTTC. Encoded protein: CAWSYRDLRSGYTF. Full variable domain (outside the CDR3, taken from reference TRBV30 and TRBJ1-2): SQTIHQWPATLVQPVGSPLSLECTVEGTSNPNLYWYRQAAGRGLQLLFYSVGIGQISSEVPQNLSASRPQDRQFILSSKKLLLSDSGFYLCAWSYRDLRSGYTFGSGTRLTVV.

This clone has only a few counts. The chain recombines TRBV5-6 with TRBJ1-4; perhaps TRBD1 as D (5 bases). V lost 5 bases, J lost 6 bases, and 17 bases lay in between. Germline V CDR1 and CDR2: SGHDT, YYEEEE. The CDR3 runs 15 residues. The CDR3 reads CASSSPSRVDEKLFF. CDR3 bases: TGTGCCAGCAGTTCTCCCTCCAGGGTGGATGAAAAACTGTTTTTT.

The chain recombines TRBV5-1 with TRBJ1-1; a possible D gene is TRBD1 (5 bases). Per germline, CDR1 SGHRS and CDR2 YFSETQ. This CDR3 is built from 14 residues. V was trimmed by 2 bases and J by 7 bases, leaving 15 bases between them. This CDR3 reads CASSFGGENFEAFF. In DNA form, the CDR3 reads TGCGCCAGCAGCTTCGGAGGGGAAAATTTTGAAGCTTTCTTT.

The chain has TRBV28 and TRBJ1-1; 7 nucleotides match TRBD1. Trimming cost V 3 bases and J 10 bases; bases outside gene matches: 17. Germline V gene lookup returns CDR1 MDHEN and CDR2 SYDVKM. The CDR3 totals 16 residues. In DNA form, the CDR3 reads TGTGCCAGCAGTTTGGCCCTACAGGGGAGAACGGAAGCAGCTTTCTTT. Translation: CASSLALQGRTEAAFF.

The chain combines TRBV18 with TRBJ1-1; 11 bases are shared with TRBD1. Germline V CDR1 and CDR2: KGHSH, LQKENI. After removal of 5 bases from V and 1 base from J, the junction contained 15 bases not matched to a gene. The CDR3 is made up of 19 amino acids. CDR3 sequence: CASSTDPNWTGGWNTEAFF. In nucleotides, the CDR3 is TGTGCCAGCTCAACTGACCCGAACTGGACAGGGGGCTGGAACACTGAAGCTTTCTTT.